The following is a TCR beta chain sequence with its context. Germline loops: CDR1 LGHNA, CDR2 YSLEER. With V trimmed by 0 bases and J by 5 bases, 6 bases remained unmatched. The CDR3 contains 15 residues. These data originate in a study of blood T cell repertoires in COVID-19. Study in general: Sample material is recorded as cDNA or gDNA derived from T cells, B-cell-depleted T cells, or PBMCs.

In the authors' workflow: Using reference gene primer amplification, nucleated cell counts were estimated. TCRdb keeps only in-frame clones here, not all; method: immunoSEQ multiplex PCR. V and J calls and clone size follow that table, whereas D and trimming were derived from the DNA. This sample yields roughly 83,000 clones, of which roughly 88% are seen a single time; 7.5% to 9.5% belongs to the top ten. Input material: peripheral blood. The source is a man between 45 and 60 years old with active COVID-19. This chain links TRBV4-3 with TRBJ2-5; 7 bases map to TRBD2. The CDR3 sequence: CASSQEGGMGETQYF. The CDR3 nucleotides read TGCGCCAGCAGCCAAGAGGGGGGGATGGGCGAGACCCAGTACTTC.